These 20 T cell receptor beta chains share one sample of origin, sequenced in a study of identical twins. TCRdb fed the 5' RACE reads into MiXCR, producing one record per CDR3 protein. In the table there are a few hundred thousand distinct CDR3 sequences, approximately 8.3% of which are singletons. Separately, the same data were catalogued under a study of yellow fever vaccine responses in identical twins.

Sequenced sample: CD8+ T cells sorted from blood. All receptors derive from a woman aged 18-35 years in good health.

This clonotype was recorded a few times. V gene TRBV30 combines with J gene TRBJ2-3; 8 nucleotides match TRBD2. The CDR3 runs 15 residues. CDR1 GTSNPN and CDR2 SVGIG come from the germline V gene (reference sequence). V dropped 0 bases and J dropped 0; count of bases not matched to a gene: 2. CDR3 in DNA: TGTGCCTGGAGTGTACTAGCGGATAGCACAGATACGCAGTATTTT. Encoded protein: CAWSVLADSTDTQYF.

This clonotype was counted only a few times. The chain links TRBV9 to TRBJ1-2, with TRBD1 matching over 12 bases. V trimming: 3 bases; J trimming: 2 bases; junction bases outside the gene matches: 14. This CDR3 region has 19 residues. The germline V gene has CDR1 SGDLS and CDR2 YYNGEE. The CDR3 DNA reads TGTGCCAGCAGCGCACATCCACCGGGACAGGGGGCGAAAAACTATGGCTACACCTTC. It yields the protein CASSAHPPGQGAKNYGYTF. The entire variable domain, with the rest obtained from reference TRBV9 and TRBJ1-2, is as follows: DSGVTQTPKHLITATGQRVTLRCSPRSGDLSVYWYQQSLDQGLQFLIQYYNGEERAKGNILERFSAQQFPDLHSELNLSSLELGDSALYFCASSAHPPGQGAKNYGYTFGSGTRLTVV.

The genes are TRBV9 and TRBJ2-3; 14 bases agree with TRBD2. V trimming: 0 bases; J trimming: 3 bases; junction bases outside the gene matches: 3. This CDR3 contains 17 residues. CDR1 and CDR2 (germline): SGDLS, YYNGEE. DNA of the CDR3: TGTGCCAGCAGCGTAGGACTAGCGGGGGGGGGGACAGATACGCAGTATTTT. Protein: CASSVGLAGGGTDTQYF.

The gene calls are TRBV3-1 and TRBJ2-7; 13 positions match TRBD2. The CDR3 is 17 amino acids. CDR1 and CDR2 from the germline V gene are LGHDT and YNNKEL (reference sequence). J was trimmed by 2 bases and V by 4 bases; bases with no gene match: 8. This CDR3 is CASSLSGLAGAPYEQYF. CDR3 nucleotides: TGTGCCAGCAGCCTGAGCGGACTAGCGGGGGCACCCTACGAGCAGTACTTC.

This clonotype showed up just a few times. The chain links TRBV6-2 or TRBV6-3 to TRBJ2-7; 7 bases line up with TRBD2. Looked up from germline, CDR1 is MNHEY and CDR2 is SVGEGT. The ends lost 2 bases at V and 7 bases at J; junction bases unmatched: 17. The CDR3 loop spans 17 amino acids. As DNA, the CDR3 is TGTGCCAGCAGTTACCTAGCCCTTAGCGGGCCGGGCGGGGAGCAGTACTTC. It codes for CASSYLALSGPGGEQYF.

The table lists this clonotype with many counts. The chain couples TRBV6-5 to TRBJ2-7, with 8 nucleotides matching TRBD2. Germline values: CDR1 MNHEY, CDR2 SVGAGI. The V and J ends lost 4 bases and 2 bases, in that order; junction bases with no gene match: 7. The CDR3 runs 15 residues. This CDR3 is CASSSGLAFPYEQYF. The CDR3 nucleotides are TGTGCCAGCAGTTCTGGACTAGCCTTTCCCTACGAGCAGTACTTC.

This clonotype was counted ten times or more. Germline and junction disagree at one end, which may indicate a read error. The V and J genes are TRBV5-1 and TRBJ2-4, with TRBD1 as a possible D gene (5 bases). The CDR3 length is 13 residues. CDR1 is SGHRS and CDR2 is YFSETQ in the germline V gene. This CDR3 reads CASSLGAGPIVDF. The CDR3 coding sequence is TGCGCCAGCAGCTTGGGTGCAGGGCCTATAGTGGACTTC.

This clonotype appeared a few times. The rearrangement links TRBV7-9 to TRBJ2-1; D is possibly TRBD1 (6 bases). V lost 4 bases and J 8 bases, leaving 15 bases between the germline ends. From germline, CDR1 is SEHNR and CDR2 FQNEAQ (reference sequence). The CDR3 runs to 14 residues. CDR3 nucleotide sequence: TGTGCCAGCAGCTCCATTCCACAGGGATATGAGCAGTTCTTC. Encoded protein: CASSSIPQGYEQFF.

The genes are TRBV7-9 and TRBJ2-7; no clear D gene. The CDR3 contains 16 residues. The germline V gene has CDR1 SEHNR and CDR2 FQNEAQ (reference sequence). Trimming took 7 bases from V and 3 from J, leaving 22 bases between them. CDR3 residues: CASTKVDGFYHYEQYF. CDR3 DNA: TGTGCCAGCACCAAGGTCGACGGTTTTTACCACTACGAGCAGTACTTC.

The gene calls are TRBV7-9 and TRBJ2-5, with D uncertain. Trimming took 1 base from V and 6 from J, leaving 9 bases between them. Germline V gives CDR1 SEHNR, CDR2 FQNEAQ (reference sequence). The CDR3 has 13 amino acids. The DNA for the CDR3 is TGTGCCAGCAGCTTAGTAGAGTTAAAGACCCAGTACTTC. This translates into CASSLVELKTQYF.

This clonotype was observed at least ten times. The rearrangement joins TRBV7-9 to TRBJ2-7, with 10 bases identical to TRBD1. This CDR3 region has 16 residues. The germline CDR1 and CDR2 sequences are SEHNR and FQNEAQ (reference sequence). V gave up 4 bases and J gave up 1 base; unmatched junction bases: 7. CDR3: CASSYRPGQGSYEQYF. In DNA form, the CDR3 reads TGTGCCAGCAGCTATAGGCCGGGACAGGGGTCCTACGAGCAGTACTTC.

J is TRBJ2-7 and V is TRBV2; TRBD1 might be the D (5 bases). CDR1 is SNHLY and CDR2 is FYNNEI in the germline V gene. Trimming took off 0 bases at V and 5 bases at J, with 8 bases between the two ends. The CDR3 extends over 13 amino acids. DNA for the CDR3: TGTGCCAGCAGTGAAGCTGTAGGGGACGAGCAGTACTTC. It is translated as CASSEAVGDEQYF.

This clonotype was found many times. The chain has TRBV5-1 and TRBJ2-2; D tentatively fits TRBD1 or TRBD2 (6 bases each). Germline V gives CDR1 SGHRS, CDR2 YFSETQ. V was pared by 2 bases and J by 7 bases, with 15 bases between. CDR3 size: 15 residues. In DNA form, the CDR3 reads TGCGCCAGCAGCTTATACGGGGGCGCCGGCGGGGAGCTGTTTTTT. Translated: CASSLYGGAGGELFF.

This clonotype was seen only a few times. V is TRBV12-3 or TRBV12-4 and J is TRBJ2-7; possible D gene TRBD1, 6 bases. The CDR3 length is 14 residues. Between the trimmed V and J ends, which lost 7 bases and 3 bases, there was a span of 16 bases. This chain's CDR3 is CASTRGTGFYEQYF. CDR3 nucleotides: TGTGCCAGCACCCGAGGAACAGGGTTCTACGAGCAGTACTTC.

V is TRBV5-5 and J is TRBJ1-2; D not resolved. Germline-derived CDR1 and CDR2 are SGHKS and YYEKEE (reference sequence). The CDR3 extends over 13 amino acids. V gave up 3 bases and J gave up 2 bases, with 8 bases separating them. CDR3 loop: CASSSFTNYGYTF. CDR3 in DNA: TGTGCCAGCAGCTCGTTTACAAACTATGGCTACACCTTC. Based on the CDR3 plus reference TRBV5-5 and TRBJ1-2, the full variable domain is DAGVTQSPTHLIKTRGQQVTLRCSPISGHKSVSWYQQVLGQGPQFIFQYYEKEERGRGNFPDRFSARQFPNYSSELNVNALLLGDSALYLCASSSFTNYGYTFGSGTRLTVV.

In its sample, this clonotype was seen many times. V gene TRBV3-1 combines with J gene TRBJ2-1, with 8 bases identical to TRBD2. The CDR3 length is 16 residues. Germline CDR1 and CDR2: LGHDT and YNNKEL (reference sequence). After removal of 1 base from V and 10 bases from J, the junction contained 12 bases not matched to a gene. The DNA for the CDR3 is TGTGCCAGCAGCCAAGCGACGGGAGGGCCTCCGAAAGAGCAGTTCTTC. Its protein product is CASSQATGGPPKEQFF.

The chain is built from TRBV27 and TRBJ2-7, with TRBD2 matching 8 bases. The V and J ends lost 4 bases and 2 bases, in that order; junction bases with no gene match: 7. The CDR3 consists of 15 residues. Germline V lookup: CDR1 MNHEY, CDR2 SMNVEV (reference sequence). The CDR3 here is CASSSGLGIPYEQYF. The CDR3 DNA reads TGTGCCAGCAGTTCGGGACTAGGGATTCCCTACGAGCAGTACTTC.

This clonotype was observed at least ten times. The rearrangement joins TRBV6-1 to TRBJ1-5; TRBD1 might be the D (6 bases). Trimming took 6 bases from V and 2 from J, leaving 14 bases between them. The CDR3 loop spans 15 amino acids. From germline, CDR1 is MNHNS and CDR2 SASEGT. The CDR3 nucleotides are TGTGCCAGCAGCTCCCAGGGGTGGGGCAATCAGCCCCAGCATTTT. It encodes CASSSQGWGNQPQHF.

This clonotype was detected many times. The CDR3 DNA sequence: TGCGCCAGCAGCCAAGATCTAGCAGGGGGTTATGGCTACACCTTC. Encoded protein: CASSQDLAGGYGYTF. The V and J genes are TRBV4-1 and TRBJ1-2, with 7 nucleotides matching TRBD1. Trimming removed 0 bases from V and 5 bases from J; junction bases left unmatched: 6. Germline V CDR1 and CDR2: MGHRA, YSYEKL. The CDR3 sequence is 15 residues long.

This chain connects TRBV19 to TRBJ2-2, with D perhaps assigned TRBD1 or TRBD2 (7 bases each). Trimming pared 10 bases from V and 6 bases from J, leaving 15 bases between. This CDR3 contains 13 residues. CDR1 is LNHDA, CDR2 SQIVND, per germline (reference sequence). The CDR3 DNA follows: TGTGCCACCAGGGGGGGGCGCGCCGGGGAGCTGTTTTTT. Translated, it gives CATRGGRAGELFF.